One and the same sample provided the 25 T cell receptor beta chains below, sequenced in a study of blood T cell repertoires in COVID-19. The repertoire was sequenced with immunoSEQ multiplex PCR; TCRdb's copy has only in-frame clones and lacks some. The repertoire has 300,000 to 450,000 clones, roughly 85% of them found once; the top ten carry roughly 3.7%. The specimen was peripheral blood. These receptors were taken from a woman aged 18-29 years with acute or convalescent COVID-19.

This clone appeared a single time. The chain uses TRBV11-2 and TRBJ1-2, with TRBD1 identical over 9 bases. The V segment lost 4 bases and the J segment 1 base; nucleotides outside the gene matches: 10. There are 17 residues in the CDR3. The V gene's germline CDR1 is SGHAT and CDR2 FQNNGV. The CDR3 spells CASSSSRDRDNNYGYTF. DNA of the CDR3: TGTGCCAGCAGCTCGTCCCGGGACAGGGATAATAACTATGGCTACACCTTC.

The chain carries TRBV7-9 and TRBJ2-7; D perhaps matches TRBD2 (6 bases). V lost 2 bases and J lost 2, with 7 bases in between. CDR1 SEHNR and CDR2 FQNEAQ come from the germline V gene (reference sequence). The CDR3 has 13 amino acids. CDR3 region: CASSLSGAYEQYF. As DNA, the CDR3 is TGTGCCAGCAGCTTATCGGGAGCCTACGAGCAGTACTTC.

The chain carries TRBV2 and TRBJ1-2; 8 positions match TRBD1. The V gene's germline CDR1 is SNHLY and CDR2 FYNNEI. The junction had 5 bases not matched to a gene; V was cut back by 8 bases and J by 3 bases. The CDR3 covers 13 residues. The CDR3 is CASRDRTYYGYTF. DNA of the CDR3: TGTGCCAGCCGGGACAGGACCTACTATGGCTACACCTTC. The whole variable domain, remainder taken from reference TRBV2 and TRBJ1-2, is EPEVTQTPSHQVTQMGQEVILRCVPISNHLYFYWYRQILGQKVEFLVSFYNNEISEKSEIFDDQFSVERPDGSNFTLKIRSTKLEDSAMYFCASRDRTYYGYTFGSGTRLTVV.

This chain links TRBV6-5 with TRBJ1-2; TRBD1 matches at 7 bases. Germline V CDR1 and CDR2: MNHEY, SVGAGI. The CDR3 loop spans 15 amino acids. With V trimmed by 6 bases and J by 6 bases, 13 bases remained unmatched. The CDR3 reads CASRASWDSKDGYTF. In DNA, the CDR3 is TGTGCCAGCAGAGCCAGCTGGGACAGTAAAGATGGCTACACCTTC.

The J gene is TRBJ2-7, the V gene TRBV6-1, with TRBD1 as a possible D gene (6 bases). CDR3 length: 11 residues. Germline V gives CDR1 MNHNS, CDR2 SASEGT. Trimming shortened V by 3 bases and J by 7 bases, and 7 bases separated the two germline ends. The CDR3 protein is CASSDTGEQYF. CDR3 in DNA: TGTGCCAGCAGTGATACAGGGGAGCAGTACTTC.

V is TRBV28 and J is TRBJ2-2; D is undetermined. Germline assignment: CDR1 MDHEN and CDR2 SYDVKM. This CDR3 comprises 14 residues. Trimming took off 3 bases at V and 5 bases at J, with 10 bases between the two ends. In DNA, the CDR3 is TGTGCCAGCAGTTTGCGGCTGCTAACCGGGGAGCTGTTTTTT. As protein: CASSLRLLTGELFF.

The chain recombines TRBV5-6 with TRBJ2-7; TRBD1 matches 7 bases. This CDR3 is 14 amino acids long. The germline V gene encodes CDR1 SGHDT and CDR2 YYEEEE. The J segment lost 7 bases and the V segment lost 4 bases, leaving 11 bases of the junction unmatched. The CDR3: CASSLRQGIGEQYF. The CDR3 coding sequence is TGTGCCAGCAGCCTACGACAGGGAATAGGGGAGCAGTACTTC.

The chain combines TRBV25-1 with TRBJ2-3; D perhaps matches TRBD1 (6 bases). The CDR3 is 13 amino acids. Trimming took 10 bases from V and 4 from J, leaving 15 bases between them. CDR1 and CDR2 (germline): MGHDK, SYGVNS. CDR3 DNA sequence: TGTGCCACCATGATGGGGGCTGCAGATACGCAGTATTTT. As protein: CATMMGAADTQYF.

The chain joins TRBV5-1 to TRBJ2-3, with 9 bases identical to TRBD2. Germline loops: CDR1 SGHRS, CDR2 YFSETQ. J gave up 3 bases and V 4 bases, and 3 bases lay outside the gene matches. The CDR3 runs to 14 residues. CDR3 sequence reads: CASSPSGRTDTQYF. Written as DNA, the CDR3 is TGCGCCAGCAGCCCAAGCGGGAGGACAGATACGCAGTATTTT.

This chain links TRBV20-1 with TRBJ2-7; D is unclear. The CDR3 has 11 amino acids. The V gene's germline CDR1 is DFQATT and CDR2 SNEGSKA (reference sequence). Trimming removed 6 bases at V and 5 bases at J, with 11 bases between. CDR3 region: CSATPYDEQYF. The CDR3 nucleotides read TGCAGTGCCACCCCCTATGACGAGCAGTACTTC.

The chain joins TRBV5-6 to TRBJ2-7, with D maybe TRBD1 (5 bases). Trimming removed 0 bases from V and 4 bases from J, with 14 bases in between. Germline V gene sequence: CDR1 SGHDT, CDR2 YYEEEE. The CDR3 is made up of 15 amino acids. CDR3 in DNA: TGTGCCAGCAGCTTGGGTCCAGGGCTATTTTACGAGCAGTACTTC. Amino acids: CASSLGPGLFYEQYF.

The chain is built from TRBV9 and TRBJ2-1, with 11 bases aligning to TRBD2. The V and J ends lost 4 bases and 8 bases, in that order; junction bases with no gene match: 11. The CDR3 is made up of 16 amino acids. The germline gives CDR1 SGDLS, CDR2 YYNGEE. Here the CDR3 DNA reads TGTGCCAGCAGCCAGGGAACTAGCGGGAGTGTTGATGAGCAGTTCTTC. Translating it yields CASSQGTSGSVDEQFF. Full variable domain (missing parts from reference TRBV9 and TRBJ2-1): DSGVTQTPKHLITATGQRVTLRCSPRSGDLSVYWYQQSLDQGLQFLIQYYNGEERAKGNILERFSAQQFPDLHSELNLSSLELGDSALYFCASSQGTSGSVDEQFFGPGTRLTVL.

This chain links TRBV3-1 (or the pseudogene TRBV3-2) with TRBJ2-2, with D unresolved. This CDR3 has 11 residues. V lost 5 bases and J 6 bases, leaving 4 bases between the germline ends. Germline lookup yields CDR1 LGHDT and CDR2 YNNKEL (reference sequence). In DNA, the CDR3 is TGTGCCAGCAGCTCCGCCGGGGAGCTGTTTTTT. Protein product: CASSSAGELFF.

The chain recombines TRBV3-1 (or the pseudogene TRBV3-2) with TRBJ1-1; 9 bases match TRBD1. CDR1 and CDR2 from the germline V gene are LGHDT and YNNKEL (reference sequence). V dropped 0 bases and J dropped 11; count of bases not matched to a gene: 4. The CDR3 loop spans 13 amino acids. CDR3 coding DNA: TGTGCCAGCAGCCAAGATCAAGGACAGGGGGCTTTCTTT. Translated, it gives CASSQDQGQGAFF.

This clone was detected once. This chain connects TRBV11-3 to TRBJ2-7; D may be TRBD2 (6 bases). The germline gives CDR1 SGHNT, CDR2 YENEEA. V was pared by 5 bases and J by 3 bases, with 14 bases between. The CDR3 spans 14 residues. The CDR3 reads CASSLGGSGYEQYF. The CDR3 nucleotides read TGTGCCAGCAGCCTCGGGGGATCCGGCTACGAGCAGTACTTC.

The rearrangement links TRBV10-2 to TRBJ2-1; tentatively, D is TRBD2 (6 bases). With 4 bases removed from V and 5 bases from J, the gap between germline ends came to 9 bases. The CDR3 length is 13 residues. Germline assignment: CDR1 WSHSY and CDR2 SAAADI. As DNA, the CDR3 is TGCGCCAGCAGTGTTGGGGAGGACAATGAGCAGTTCTTC. Protein product: CASSVGEDNEQFF.

This clone was found once. The chain recombines TRBV11-2 with TRBJ1-1; D is uncertain. V was clipped by 4 bases and J by 1 base, with 10 bases between them. This CDR3 has 14 amino acids. Germline loops: CDR1 SGHAT, CDR2 FQNNGV. The CDR3 here is CASSYTRGNTEAFF. The CDR3 DNA reads TGTGCCAGCAGCTACACTCGGGGGAACACTGAAGCTTTCTTT.

This chain joins TRBV3-1 (or the pseudogene TRBV3-2) and TRBJ1-2; 7 nucleotides align to TRBD1. Germline loops: CDR1 LGHDT, CDR2 YNNKEL (reference sequence). The CDR3 totals 14 residues. V lost 4 bases and J lost 2; bases outside the gene matches: 4. Written as DNA, the CDR3 is TGTGCCAGCAGCCCCCGAGGGGGCAACTATGGCTACACCTTC. Translation gives CASSPRGGNYGYTF.

The rearrangement links TRBV25-1 to TRBJ2-2, with 9 bases that match TRBD1. Germline CDR1 MGHDK, CDR2 SYGVNS. CDR3 length equals 16 residues. V trimming: 5 bases; J trimming: 6 bases; junction bases outside the gene matches: 10. For the CDR3, the DNA is TGTGCCAGCAGTCCTACCGGGACAGGGTGGGCCGGGGAGCTGTTTTTT. It is translated as CASSPTGTGWAGELFF.

This clone came up a few times. The rearrangement links TRBV18 to TRBJ1-3, with D possibly TRBD1 on 5 matching bases. CDR3 length equals 17 residues. Germline values: CDR1 KGHSH, CDR2 LQKENI. V was cut by 3 bases and J by 4 bases, with 19 bases left in between. CDR3 nucleotide sequence: TGTGCCAGCTCACCGCTCGGGGGTGGTACATCGGGAAACACCATATATTTT. As protein: CASSPLGGGTSGNTIYF. The complete variable domain, with remaining parts taken from reference TRBV18 and TRBJ1-3, reads NAGVMQNPRHLVRRRGQEARLRCSPMKGHSHVYWYRQLPEEGLKFMVYLQKENIIDESGMPKERFSAEFPKEGPSILRIQQVVRGDSAAYFCASSPLGGGTSGNTIYFGEGSWLTVV.

V is TRBV5-1 and J is TRBJ2-6; TRBD1 agrees at 7 bases. This CDR3 region has 17 residues. Germline CDR1 and CDR2: SGHRS and YFSETQ. J lost 0 bases, V lost 3 bases, and 6 bases had no gene match. For the CDR3, the DNA is TGCGCCAGCAGCTCGGGACAGACTTACTCTGGGGCCAACGTCCTGACTTTC. Amino acids: CASSSGQTYSGANVLTF.

The gene calls are TRBV7-8 and TRBJ2-6; D is perhaps TRBD1 (7 bases). CDR1 and CDR2 from the germline V gene are SGHVS and FQNEAQ. This CDR3 has 16 amino acids. V shed 1 base and J shed 3 bases, with 10 bases lying between them. The CDR3 DNA reads TGTGCCAGCAGCTTAGACCAGGGGGGTGGGGCCAACGTCCTGACTTTC. As protein: CASSLDQGGGANVLTF.

This sequence joins TRBV3-1 (or the pseudogene TRBV3-2) and TRBJ1-2, with 9 bases that match TRBD1. The CDR3 totals 15 residues. Trimming removed 4 bases from V and 4 bases from J; junction bases left unmatched: 7. Germline lookup yields CDR1 LGHDT and CDR2 YNNKEL (reference sequence). CDR3 sequence: CASSRGTGYGYGYTF. CDR3 sequence (DNA): TGTGCCAGCAGCCGGGGGACAGGGTATGGCTATGGCTACACCTTC.

The J gene is TRBJ1-6, the V gene TRBV7-3; 11 bases agree with TRBD1. Germline CDR1 and CDR2: SGHTA and FQGTGA. CDR3 size: 17 residues. The junction had 4 bases not matched to a gene; V was cut back by 1 base and J by 5 bases. The CDR3 spells CASSLKGQGVHNSPLHF. The CDR3 coding sequence is TGTGCCAGCAGCTTAAAGGGACAGGGGGTCCATAATTCACCCCTCCACTTT.

DNA for the CDR3: TGTGCCAGTAGTATAGCCCCCGGAGACTTTGCGGGAGGCCAGCCTGGCGAGCAGTACTTC. Its translation: CASSIAPGDFAGGQPGEQYF. The rearrangement uses TRBV19 and TRBJ2-7; the match to TRBD2 covers 8 bases. Germline values: CDR1 LNHDA, CDR2 SQIVND (reference sequence). This CDR3 spans 20 amino acids. After removal of 1 base from V and 6 bases from J, the junction contained 23 bases not matched to a gene. The full variable domain, rest sourced from reference TRBV19 and TRBJ2-7, is DGGITQSPKYLFRKEGQNVTLSCEQNLNHDAMYWYRQDPGQGLRLIYYSQIVNDFQKGDIAEGYSVSREKKESFPLTVTSAQKNPTAFYLCASSIAPGDFAGGQPGEQYFGPGTRLTVT.